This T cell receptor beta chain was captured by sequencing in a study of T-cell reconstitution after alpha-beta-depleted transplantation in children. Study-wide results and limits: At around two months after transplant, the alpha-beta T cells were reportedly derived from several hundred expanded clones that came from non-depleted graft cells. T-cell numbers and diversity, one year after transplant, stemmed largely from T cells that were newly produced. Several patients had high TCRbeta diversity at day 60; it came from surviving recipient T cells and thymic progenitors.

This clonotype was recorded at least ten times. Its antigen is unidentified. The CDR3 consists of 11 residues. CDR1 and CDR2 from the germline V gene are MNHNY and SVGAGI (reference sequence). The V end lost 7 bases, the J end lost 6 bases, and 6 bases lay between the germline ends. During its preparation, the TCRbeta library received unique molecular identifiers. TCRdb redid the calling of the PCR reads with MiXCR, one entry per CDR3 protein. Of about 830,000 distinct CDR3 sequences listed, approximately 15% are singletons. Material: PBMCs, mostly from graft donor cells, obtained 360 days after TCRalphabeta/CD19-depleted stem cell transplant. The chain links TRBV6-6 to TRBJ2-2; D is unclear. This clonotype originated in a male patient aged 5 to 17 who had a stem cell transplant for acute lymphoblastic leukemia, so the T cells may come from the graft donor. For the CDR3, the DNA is TGTGCCAGCAAACCCGCCGGGGAGCTGTTTTTT. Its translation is CASKPAGELFF.